These 13 T cell receptor beta chains share one sample of origin, sequenced in a study of identical twins. TCRdb reprocessed the 5' RACE reads with MiXCR, giving one entry per CDR3 protein. The sample holds about 200,000 distinct CDR3 sequences, around 8.1% seen once. These data also formed part of another study, on yellow fever vaccine responses in identical twins.

The sample consisted of memory (CD45RO+) T cells sorted from blood. These receptors all stem from a woman under 30 in good health.

In its sample, this clonotype was seen many times. The V call is TRBV20-1, the J call TRBJ1-5, with D unclear. Trimming pared 3 bases from V and 4 bases from J, leaving 10 bases between. The germline gives CDR1 DFQATT, CDR2 SNEGSKA (reference sequence). The CDR3 totals 13 residues. CDR3 in amino acids: CSASGSRNQPQHF. CDR3 sequence (DNA): TGCAGTGCTAGTGGGTCACGTAATCAGCCCCAGCATTTT.

Ten or more counts support this clonotype. The J gene is TRBJ1-1, the V gene TRBV25-1, with no clear D. Germline CDR1 and CDR2: MGHDK and SYGVNS. CDR3 length: 13 amino acids. The ends were cut back, 4 bases at V and 0 bases at J, with 6 bases in the middle. The CDR3 DNA follows: TGTGCCAGCAGTGGACGGGTGAACACTGAAGCTTTCTTT. Encoded protein: CASSGRVNTEAFF.

The V and J genes are TRBV5-1 and TRBJ2-7; TRBD1 or TRBD2 may be the D gene (6 bases each). V shed 0 bases and J shed 4 bases, with 11 bases lying between them. The CDR3 consists of 14 residues. Per the germline V gene, CDR1 is SGHRS and CDR2 is YFSETQ. In DNA, the CDR3 is TGCGCCAGCAGCTTGGGCAGGGGACTGTACGAGCAGTACTTC. This codes for CASSLGRGLYEQYF.

The gene calls are TRBV28 and TRBJ2-6, with a possible D match to TRBD2 (6 bases). Germline V gene data show CDR1 as MDHEN and CDR2 as SYDVKM. The CDR3 loop spans 17 amino acids. The V gene lost 3 bases and the J gene lost 0 bases, with 12 bases spanning the gap. The CDR3 coding sequence is TGTGCCAGCAGTTTGGGGGGACGGAGCTCTGGGGCCAACGTCCTGACTTTC. Translation: CASSLGGRSSGANVLTF.

This clonotype showed up many times. The gene calls are TRBV11-1 and TRBJ2-1, with a possible D match to TRBD2 (6 bases). Germline CDR1 SGHAT, CDR2 FQDESV (reference sequence). The CDR3 extends over 14 amino acids. Trimming shortened V by 5 bases and J by 6 bases, and 14 bases separated the two germline ends. CDR3 region: CASSPGLTRNEQFF. Here the CDR3 DNA reads TGTGCCAGCAGCCCCGGACTAACGCGCAATGAGCAGTTCTTC.

This clonotype was seen ten or more times. V usage is TRBV6-2 or TRBV6-3 and J usage is TRBJ2-1, with TRBD2 identical over 10 bases. In germline, CDR1 is MNHEY, CDR2 SVGEGT. Trimming at V came to 2 bases and at J to 5 bases, leaving 18 bases not matched to a gene. This CDR3 comprises 20 residues. CDR3 DNA: TGTGCCAGCAGTTACGTTCTTATACGAGCGGGAGGGCCTGATGACAATGAGCAGTTCTTC. Encoded protein: CASSYVLIRAGGPDDNEQFF.

This clonotype showed up just a few times. This chain uses TRBV5-1 with TRBJ2-7; a weak D match, TRBD2 (7 bases). Trimming took 2 bases from V and 2 from J, leaving 11 bases between them. Germline CDR1 SGHRS, CDR2 YFSETQ. The CDR3 covers 14 residues. CDR3 residues: CASSFGGAAYEQYF. The DNA for the CDR3 is TGCGCCAGCAGCTTTGGGGGGGCAGCCTACGAGCAGTACTTC.

The genes are TRBV19 and TRBJ2-5; 9 bases align to TRBD2. The germline gives CDR1 LNHDA, CDR2 SQIVND (reference sequence). CDR3 length: 10 residues. CDR3 residues: CASGGETQYF. Written as DNA, the CDR3 is TGTGCTAGCGGGGGAGAGACCCAGTACTTC.

This clonotype was found many times. The chain combines TRBV6-1 with TRBJ1-1; 7 positions agree with TRBD1. CDR1 and CDR2 from the germline V gene are MNHNS and SASEGT. The V segment lost 7 bases and the J segment 4 bases; nucleotides outside the gene matches: 6. The CDR3 has 13 residues. The CDR3 nucleotides are TGTGCCAGCACTCGACAGGGTAGCACTGAAGCTTTCTTT. It codes for CASTRQGSTEAFF.

This clonotype appeared a few times. This sequence joins TRBV20-1 and TRBJ2-7, with TRBD1 as a possible D gene (5 bases). CDR3 length: 13 amino acids. Germline V CDR1 and CDR2: DFQATT, SNEGSKA (reference sequence). V dropped 4 bases and J dropped 4 bases, with 14 bases sitting between them. CDR3 DNA: TGCAGTGCTATAACAGGCCTAGTATACGAGCAGTACTTC. Translated: CSAITGLVYEQYF.

The table lists this clonotype with a few counts. The gene calls are TRBV3-1 and TRBJ2-6, with unresolved D. This CDR3 is 21 amino acids long. The germline V and J ends were trimmed by 1 base and 0 bases, with 22 bases remaining between them. Germline assignment: CDR1 LGHDT and CDR2 YNNKEL (reference sequence). CDR3 amino acids: CASSQVNLRDFSRSGANVLTF. The CDR3 DNA sequence: TGTGCCAGCAGCCAAGTCAATTTACGTGACTTCTCCCGCTCTGGGGCCAACGTCCTGACTTTC.

This clonotype was detected ten times or more. The chain couples TRBV29-1 to TRBJ2-7; perhaps TRBD1 as D (6 bases). Trimming removed 6 bases at V and 6 bases at J, with 18 bases between. The CDR3 extends over 13 amino acids. Per germline, CDR1 SQVTM and CDR2 ANQGSEA. The CDR3 spells CSVDSGAGIEQYF. The CDR3 coding sequence is TGCAGCGTCGACTCAGGGGCAGGGATCGAGCAGTACTTC.

This clonotype was observed a handful of times. The chain employs TRBV7-2 and TRBJ2-3; 10 nucleotides match TRBD2. The CDR3 length is 16 residues. Germline V gives CDR1 SGHTA, CDR2 FQGNSA. Germline trimming cut 5 bases from V and 1 base from J; bases unmatched to any gene: 6. The CDR3 here is CASSLGLAIGTDTQYF. The DNA of the CDR3 is TGTGCCAGCAGCCTGGGACTAGCGATTGGCACAGATACGCAGTATTTT.